These 7 T cell receptor beta chains originate from one sample sequenced in a study of T cell repertoires in cytomegalovirus infection (dated by TCRdb to 2018 to 2020). The treatment or condition tag for this specimen amounts to: in vitro stimulation with specific CMV peptide epitopes to enrich CMV-specific T cells. The instrument was an Illumina HiSeq 1500. TCRdb trimmed the raw reads at Q25, called clones with MiXCR and kept productive beta chains. Identical CDR3 protein sequences are pooled into one entry, listed with their most common genes and DNA. The sample includes approximately 300,000 distinct CDR3 sequences, with about 25% observed a single time. Clones ranked in the top ten supply roughly 14% of the sample. Their antigens remain unidentified. The sample here was cultured PBMCs, taken from culture after CMV antigen stimulation. These TCRs come from a human donor in good health (CMV status not recorded). Some clones in this sample may be carry-over from other donors' samples.

The genes are TRBV24-1 and TRBJ2-5; 7 positions match TRBD2. The CDR3 totals 15 residues. Germline V lookup: CDR1 KGHDR, CDR2 SFDVKD. V shed 0 bases and J 2 bases; nucleotides not matched to a gene: 2. The CDR3: CATSDLMGLQETQYF. CDR3 nucleotides: TGTGCCACCAGTGATTTGATGGGACTACAAGAGACCCAGTACTTC.

This CDR3 is CASSLDPGQKQFF. DNA of the CDR3: TGTGCCAGCAGCTTAGACCCGGGACAGAAACAGTTCTTC. The chain is built from TRBV11-3 and TRBJ2-1; 7 bases map to TRBD1. Germline-derived CDR1 and CDR2 are SGHNT and YENEEA. This CDR3 spans 13 amino acids. Trimming took 0 bases from V and 13 from J; bases not matched to a gene: 6.

The genes are TRBV20-1 and TRBJ2-7; 10 bases are a match to TRBD2. Germline CDR1 DFQATT, CDR2 SNEGSKA (reference sequence). The ends lost 2 bases at V and 2 bases at J; junction bases unmatched: 15. The CDR3 loop spans 18 amino acids. This CDR3 is CSARLAGGQPSNAYEQYF. The CDR3 DNA follows: TGCAGTGCTAGATTAGCGGGAGGCCAGCCTAGTAATGCCTACGAGCAGTACTTC.

This clonotype was found many times. J is TRBJ2-7 and V is TRBV6-5, with TRBD2 matching 11 bases. The CDR3 runs 15 residues. Germline V lookup: CDR1 MNHEY, CDR2 SVGAGI. V shed 5 bases and J 0 bases; nucleotides not matched to a gene: 3. The CDR3 coding sequence is TGTGCCAGCAGTCTAGCGGGAGGCGACTCCTACGAGCAGTACTTC. It codes for CASSLAGGDSYEQYF.

The gene calls are TRBV15 and TRBJ2-5; D remains unclear. V lost 2 bases, J lost 5 bases, and 12 bases lay in between. CDR3 size: 14 residues. Germline CDR1 is LNHNV and CDR2 is YYDKDF (reference sequence). CDR3 sequence: CATSRPGFAETQYF. The DNA of the CDR3 is TGTGCCACCAGCAGACCGGGTTTCGCGGAGACCCAGTACTTC.

The table lists this clonotype with a few counts. V usage is TRBV6-2 or TRBV6-3 and J usage is TRBJ1-1; D might be TRBD1 (6 bases). The CDR3 extends over 17 amino acids. Trimming removed 6 bases at V and 0 bases at J, with 20 bases between. The germline gives CDR1 MNHEY, CDR2 SVGEGT. CDR3 sequence: CASSFGQKVFMNTEAFF. The CDR3 DNA follows: TGTGCCAGCAGCTTCGGACAGAAGGTTTTCATGAACACTGAAGCTTTCTTT.

The chain links TRBV19 to TRBJ2-1; 9 bases agree with TRBD2. Per the germline V gene, CDR1 is LNHDA and CDR2 is SQIVND (reference sequence). The CDR3 is 18 amino acids. Unmatched junction bases numbered 11, after V lost 5 bases and J lost 0 bases. The CDR3 sequence: CASSYGLAGRSSYNEQFF. The CDR3 DNA is TGTGCCAGTAGTTACGGGCTAGCGGGACGGAGCTCCTACAATGAGCAGTTCTTC.